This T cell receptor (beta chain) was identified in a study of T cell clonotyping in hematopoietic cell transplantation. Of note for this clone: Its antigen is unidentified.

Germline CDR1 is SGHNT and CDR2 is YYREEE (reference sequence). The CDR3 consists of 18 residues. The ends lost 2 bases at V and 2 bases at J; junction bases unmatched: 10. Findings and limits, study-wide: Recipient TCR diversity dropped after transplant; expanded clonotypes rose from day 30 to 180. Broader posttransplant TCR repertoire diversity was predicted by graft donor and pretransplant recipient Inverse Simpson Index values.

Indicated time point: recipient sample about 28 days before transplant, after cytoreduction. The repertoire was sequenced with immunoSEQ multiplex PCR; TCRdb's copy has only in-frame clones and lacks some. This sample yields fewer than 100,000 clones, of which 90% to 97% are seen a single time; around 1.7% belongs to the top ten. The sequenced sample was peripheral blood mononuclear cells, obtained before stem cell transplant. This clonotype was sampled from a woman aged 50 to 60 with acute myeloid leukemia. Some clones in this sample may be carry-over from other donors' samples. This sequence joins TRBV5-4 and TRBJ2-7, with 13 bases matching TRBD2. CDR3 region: CASSFAVGTSGKTYEQYF. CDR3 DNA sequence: TGTGCCAGCAGCTTCGCGGTCGGGACTAGCGGGAAAACCTACGAGCAGTACTTC. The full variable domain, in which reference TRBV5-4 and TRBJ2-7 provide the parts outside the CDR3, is ETGVTQSPTHLIKTRGQQVTLRCSSQSGHNTVSWYQQALGQGPQFIFQYYREEENGRGNFPPRFSGLQFPNYSSELNVNALELDDSALYLCASSFAVGTSGKTYEQYFGPGTRLTVT.